The clone carrying this TCR beta chain came up a few times. The antigen is undetermined. A second roughly 6 to 11 cycle PCR used barcoded and J-beta primers. TCRdb re-called the 5' RACE reads through MiXCR, storing one row per CDR3 protein. The sample has 600,000 to 1,000,000 distinct CDR3 sequences, around a quarter seen once. The entry originates in a study of blood T cells in healthy people across ages. Whole-study findings and limits: It was the long-lived donors that had more naive CD4+ cells and higher diversity than aged donors.

These same data were also listed under a study on T cells of mothers and their children. That report notes: The authors added sample barcodes and 2-4 random nucleotides using the M1S primer of the second PCR. In unrelated and related pairs, TCR recombination output is shaped in a similar way by thymic selection.

Specimen: blood. This clonotype was obtained from a boy younger than 18 in good health.

In DNA, the CDR3 is TGTGCCAGCAGTTTAATTATCGTCTCCTACAATGAGCAGTTCTTC. This codes for CASSLIIVSYNEQFF. V and J are TRBV12-3 or TRBV12-4 and TRBJ2-1; D is uncertain. CDR3 length equals 15 residues. The V gene lost 2 bases and the J gene lost 0 bases, with 8 bases spanning the gap.